This T cell receptor (beta chain) originates from a study of identical twins. Germline loops: CDR1 SEHNR, CDR2 FQNEAQ (reference sequence). The CDR3 runs 16 residues. The germline V and J ends were trimmed by 5 bases and 4 bases, with 17 bases remaining between them. MiXCR was run by TCRdb on the 5' RACE reads, yielding one entry per CDR3 protein. This sample carries 400,000 to 650,000 distinct CDR3 sequences, around 20% of them seen once, and the ten largest clones take 0.8% to 1%. The sample also formed part of further work on T cells expressing NK-cell markers.

The sample consisted of CD4+ T cells sorted from blood. This rearrangement joins TRBV7-9 to TRBJ2-2, with D possibly TRBD2 on 6 matching bases. The sequence was collected from a young woman in good health. CDR3 protein: CASSGTGEAGTGELFF. The CDR3 DNA reads as TGTGCCAGCAGCGGCACCGGGGAGGCGGGCACCGGGGAGCTGTTTTTT.